This TCR beta chain originates from a study of regulatory T cells in long-lasting Graves disease. General study findings and limits: There was favoring of TRBV28, TRBJ1-2 and TRBJ2-5 in persistent disease.

The time point denotes: persistent/refractory GD, antithyroid drugs over 5 years with positive TRAb. From RNA extracted from PBMCs, the TCR library was made. CDR3-region Arm-PCR and iRepertoire HTBI primers produced the TCR beta libraries. TCRdb ran MiXCR on the multiplex PCR reads and lists one entry per CDR3 protein. The table has 400,000 to 500,000 distinct CDR3 sequences, about 20% seen once. Trimming cost V 6 bases and J 4 bases; bases outside gene matches: 14. Germline CDR1 and CDR2: DFQATT and SNEGSKA (reference sequence). The CDR3 sequence is 15 residues long. This clonotype was picked up many times. The antigen remains undetermined.

This specimen consisted of peripheral blood mononuclear cells (PBMCs), obtained when the disease was refractory, from a patient treated with antithyroid drugs. The rearrangement links TRBV20-1 to TRBJ2-5, with 7 nucleotides matching TRBD1. This TCR was sampled from a female donor with Graves disease. This CDR3 reads CSAARVSTGRETQYF. The CDR3 DNA reads TGCAGTGCCGCCCGGGTATCGACAGGGAGAGAGACCCAGTACTTC.